This T cell receptor (beta chain) was sequenced in a study of cytomegalovirus exposure and HLA in healthy donors. The PCR ran on 60 Vbeta and 13 Jbeta primers. Clones were sequenced by immunoSEQ multiplex PCR, and TCRdb holds only the in-frame ones, with some missing. The sample's table shows about 130,000 clones. V lost 4 bases to trimming and J lost 4 bases; unmatched junction nucleotides: 2. The CDR3 runs to 13 residues. CDR1 is MDHEN and CDR2 is SYDVKM in the germline V gene. This receptor was identified in a man between 18 and 29 years old in good health and CMV-seronegative. This chain joins TRBV28 and TRBJ2-5; 8 bases agree with TRBD2. The sample comprised PBMCs. CDR3 sequence (DNA): TGTGCCAGCAGTTCCGGGGGGGGAGAGACCCAGTACTTC. Protein sequence: CASSSGGGETQYF.